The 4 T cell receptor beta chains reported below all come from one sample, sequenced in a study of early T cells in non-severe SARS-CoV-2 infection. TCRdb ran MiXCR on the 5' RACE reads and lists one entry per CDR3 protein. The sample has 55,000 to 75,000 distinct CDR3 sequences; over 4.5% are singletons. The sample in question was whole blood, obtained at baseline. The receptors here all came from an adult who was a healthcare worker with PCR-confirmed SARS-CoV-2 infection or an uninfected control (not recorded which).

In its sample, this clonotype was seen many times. This CDR3 reads CASKGSGGELFF. The DNA of the CDR3 is TGCGCCAGCAAGGGAAGTGGGGGAGAGCTGTTTTTT. The rearrangement joins TRBV5-1 to TRBJ2-2, with D tentatively TRBD1 or TRBD2 (5 bases each). This CDR3 contains 12 residues. Germline V gives CDR1 SGHRS, CDR2 YFSETQ. V gave up 6 bases and J gave up 11 bases, with 14 bases separating them.

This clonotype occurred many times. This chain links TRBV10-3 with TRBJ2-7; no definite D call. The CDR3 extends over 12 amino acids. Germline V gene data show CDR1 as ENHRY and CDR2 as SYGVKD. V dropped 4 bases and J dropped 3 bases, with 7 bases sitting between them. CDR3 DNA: TGTGCCATCAGTGGGCAGAACTACGAGCAGTACTTC. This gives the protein CAISGQNYEQYF.

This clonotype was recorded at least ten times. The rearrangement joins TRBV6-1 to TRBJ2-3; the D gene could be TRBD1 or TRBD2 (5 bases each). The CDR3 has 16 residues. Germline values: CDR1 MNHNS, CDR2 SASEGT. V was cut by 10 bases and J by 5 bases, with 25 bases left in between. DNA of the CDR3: TGTGCCATGGCGAGAAGCCTCGGGGCGACTGGAGATACGCAGTATTTT. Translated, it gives CAMARSLGATGDTQYF.

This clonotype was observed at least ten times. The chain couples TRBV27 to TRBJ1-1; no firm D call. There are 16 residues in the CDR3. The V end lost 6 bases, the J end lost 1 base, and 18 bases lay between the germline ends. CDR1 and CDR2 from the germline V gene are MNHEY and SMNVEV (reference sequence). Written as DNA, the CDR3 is TGTGCCAGCAGACCGATTCTGACGGGAAGGAACACTGAAGCTTTCTTT. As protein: CASRPILTGRNTEAFF.